These T cell receptor beta chains were read from a single sample in a study of CXCR3-negative and CXCR3-positive naive CD8 T cells. Reprocessing the 5' RACE reads, TCRdb reports a single entry for every CDR3 protein and omits DNA. The sample has more than 100,000 distinct CDR3 sequences; the top ten hold 0.41%. The sequenced sample was naive CXCR3+ CD8+ T cells from blood. These receptors were obtained from a human donor in good health. Some clones in this sample may be carry-over from other donors' samples. The CDR3 runs from the conserved cysteine through the conserved F or W.

j_call cdr3_length v_call cdr3_aa
TRBJ1-1 13 TRBV29-1 CSVVEGPKYEVFF
TRBJ2-1 15 TRBV28 CASSPTGRRLNEQFF
TRBJ2-7 14 TRBV3-1 CASSAGTNNYEQYF
TRBJ1-1 15 TRBV6-6 CASSYPTGGGTEAFF
TRBJ2-1 13 TRBV29-1 CSVGLADYNEQFF
TRBJ2-2 16 TRBV28 CASSSRGPGYPGELFF
TRBJ2-7 13 TRBV7-2 CASSSDSAYEQYF
TRBJ2-2 13 TRBV29-1 CSVGGGAAGELFF
TRBJ2-7 14 TRBV20-1 CSARSLAGGYEQYF
TRBJ1-1 15 TRBV12-3/TRBV12-4 CASSLTPGQGPEAFF
TRBJ2-3 13 TRBV28 CASSLWGFATQYF
TRBJ1-3 15 TRBV29-1 CSVGGEGTYGNTIYF
TRBJ2-1 14 TRBV7-9 CASSLADPYNEQFF